One sample yielded the 23 T cell receptor beta chains listed below, sequenced in a study of identical twins listed by TCRdb under 2016. Libraries came from 5' RACE. TCRdb lists the instrument as Illumina HiSeq 2000. TCRdb reran the public reads through fastp at Q25 and MiXCR, keeping productive beta chains. Rows matching on CDR3 protein sequence are summarized as one entry with the most common DNA and genes. For this sample the table gives approximately 700,000 distinct CDR3 sequences, of which 5.5% to 6.5% were detected only once. 1.5% to 2% of the sample is taken by the ten largest. The sequenced material came from naive T cells sorted from blood. This specimen's cell subset or site label, per the study, means: cells isolated with a human naive T-cell isolation kit. Receptors were obtained from a young man in good health.

This clonotype has just a few counts. The junction and the germline gene differ at one end; a read error may be behind it. The chain is built from TRBV29-1 and TRBJ2-1; 14 bases align to TRBD2. Germline V gene lookup returns CDR1 SQVTM and CDR2 ANQGSEA. CDR3 length: 9 residues. CDR3 sequence (DNA): TGCAGCGTGGGGACTAGCGGGAGCTTC. It codes for CSVGTSGSF.

This clonotype showed up just a few times. The rearrangement uses TRBV2 and TRBJ2-7; D may be TRBD1 (5 bases). Germline V CDR1 and CDR2: SNHLY, FYNNEI. CDR3 length: 15 amino acids. V shed 6 bases and J shed 0 bases, with 15 bases lying between them. DNA of the CDR3: TGTGCCAGCAGCCAAGGGGCCAGTTTCTCCTACGAGCAGTACGTC. The encoded protein is CASSQGASFSYEQYV.

CDR3 nucleotide sequence: TGTGCCAGCAGCCAAGCTTGGGTAGACGGTTCACCCCTCCACTTT. Protein product: CASSQAWVDGSPLHF. The gene calls are TRBV3-1 and TRBJ1-6; D is undetermined. CDR1 LGHDT and CDR2 YNNKEL come from the germline V gene (reference sequence). This CDR3 has 15 residues. With 1 base removed from V and 9 bases from J, the gap between germline ends came to 13 bases.

In its sample, this clonotype was seen many times. The chain links TRBV20-1 to TRBJ2-1, with 10 bases identical to TRBD2. J was trimmed by 2 bases and V by 5 bases; bases with no gene match: 6. This CDR3 is built from 15 residues. Germline V lookup: CDR1 DFQATT, CDR2 SNEGSKA (reference sequence). The CDR3 here is CSAHLAGGPYNEQFF. The CDR3 DNA is TGCAGTGCTCATTTAGCGGGAGGTCCCTACAATGAGCAGTTCTTC.

This clonotype was observed at least ten times. The V and J genes are TRBV5-1 and TRBJ1-1, with a possible D match to TRBD1 (5 bases). V dropped 8 bases and J dropped 1 base, with 15 bases sitting between them. Germline CDR1 SGHRS, CDR2 YFSETQ. The length of the CDR3 is 14 residues. In nucleotides, the CDR3 is TGCGCCAGTTCAGCTATGACAGAGAACACTGAAGCTTTCTTT. It encodes CASSAMTENTEAFF.

This chain links TRBV3-1 with TRBJ2-3; 11 nucleotides agree with TRBD2. The V gene end was trimmed by 0 bases and the J gene end by 6 bases; junction bases not matched to a gene: 14. CDR3 length equals 19 residues. Germline loops: CDR1 LGHDT, CDR2 YNNKEL (reference sequence). CDR3 in amino acids: CASSQDTGLTSGSTDTQYF. The DNA for the CDR3 is TGTGCCAGCAGCCAAGATACCGGACTCACTAGCGGGAGTACTGATACGCAGTATTTT.

The V and J genes are TRBV27 and TRBJ1-3, with D possibly matching TRBD1 (6 bases). The CDR3 consists of 15 residues. Trimming took off 8 bases at V and 3 bases at J, with 17 bases between the two ends. CDR1 is MNHEY, CDR2 SMNVEV, per germline (reference sequence). CDR3 residues: CASGAGVRGGNTIYF. The CDR3 coding sequence is TGTGCCAGCGGTGCAGGGGTTCGTGGTGGAAACACCATATATTTT.

This chain joins TRBV10-3 and TRBJ2-7; D possibly corresponds to TRBD2 (6 bases). Deletions cut 4 bases from V and 2 bases from J, with 12 bases between. CDR3 length: 14 residues. Germline lookup yields CDR1 ENHRY and CDR2 SYGVKD. The CDR3 nucleotides are TGTGCCATCAGTGGCGGCGGGACTGCCTACGAGCAGTACTTC. Protein product: CAISGGGTAYEQYF.

This clonotype showed up just a few times. The chain employs TRBV12-3 or TRBV12-4 and TRBJ1-1; D not resolved. The CDR3 runs to 11 residues. V lost 3 bases, J lost 11 bases, and 10 bases lay in between. CDR3 region: CASSFKVEAFF. In DNA, the CDR3 is TGTGCCAGCAGTTTCAAGGTTGAGGCTTTCTTT.

This clonotype was recorded many times. The V call is TRBV6-5, the J call TRBJ2-4; TRBD1 aligns across 12 bases. The trim removed 2 bases at V and 7 bases at J, leaving 3 bases unmatched. CDR3 length equals 15 residues. The germline V gene has CDR1 MNHEY and CDR2 SVGAGI. The CDR3 DNA is TGTGCCAGCAGTTACGGGACAGGGGGCAAGAACATTCAGTACTTC. Its protein product is CASSYGTGGKNIQYF.

Notes on this clonotype: Given the absence of the conserved phenylalanine or tryptophan at the CDR3 end, a read error is likely. V usage is TRBV20-1 and J usage is TRBJ2-5, with 10 bases matching TRBD2. Germline loops: CDR1 DFQATT, CDR2 SNEGSKA (reference sequence). The CDR3 has 14 amino acids. Trimming cost V 3 bases and J 5 bases; bases outside gene matches: 6. Here the CDR3 reads CSARASGRWETQYY. The CDR3 DNA sequence: TGCAGTGCTAGGGCTAGCGGGAGATGGGAGACCCAGTACTAC.

This clonotype has more than one count but fewer than ten. V and J are TRBV6-1 and TRBJ1-5; D remains ambiguous. The CDR3 is 13 amino acids. V gave up 3 bases and J gave up 3 bases, with 6 bases separating them. Germline assignment: CDR1 MNHNS and CDR2 SASEGT. In DNA, the CDR3 is TGTGCCAGCAGTGAGAACACCAATCAGCCCCAGCATTTT. It specifies CASSENTNQPQHF.

The chain recombines TRBV7-2 with TRBJ2-7; 9 bases are a match to TRBD1. Germline V gene lookup returns CDR1 SGHTA and CDR2 FQGNSA. V gave up 0 bases and J gave up 8 bases; unmatched junction bases: 14. This CDR3 region has 17 residues. Written as DNA, the CDR3 is TGTGCCAGCAGCTTAGCCTCCCCCGGGACAGGGTTGGGCCAGCAGTACTTC. Its protein product is CASSLASPGTGLGQQYF.

This clonotype was seen more than once but under ten times. The chain links TRBV30 to TRBJ2-3; D is possibly TRBD2 (6 bases). The CDR3 consists of 15 residues. V gave up 3 bases and J gave up 0 bases, with 13 bases separating them. Per the germline V gene, CDR1 is GTSNPN and CDR2 is SVGIG (reference sequence). The CDR3 sequence: CAWSLTSSSTDTQYF. The CDR3 DNA reads as TGTGCCTGGAGCCTAACTAGCTCCAGCACAGATACGCAGTATTTT.

This clonotype has a count of ten or more. V gene TRBV24-1 combines with J gene TRBJ2-5; TRBD1 might be the D (6 bases). From germline, CDR1 is KGHDR and CDR2 SFDVKD. V gave up 3 bases and J gave up 5 bases, with 15 bases separating them. CDR3 length equals 15 residues. The CDR3 coding sequence is TGTGCCACCAGTGATCCCGGGACACCCCTTGAGACCCAGTACTTC. This encodes CATSDPGTPLETQYF.

This clonotype was seen many times. The V gene is TRBV6-5, the J gene TRBJ2-5, with a possible D match to TRBD2 (5 bases). The germline gives CDR1 MNHEY, CDR2 SVGAGI. Trimming shortened V by 0 bases and J by 5 bases, and 10 bases separated the two germline ends. This CDR3 comprises 14 residues. This CDR3 reads CASSYSGDSETQYF. The DNA of the CDR3 is TGTGCCAGCAGTTACTCCGGGGATTCGGAGACCCAGTACTTC.

This clonotype was seen repeatedly, ten times or more. V usage is TRBV5-5 and J usage is TRBJ2-6; D possibly corresponds to TRBD1 (6 bases). V was pared by 3 bases and J by 4 bases, with 17 bases between. The CDR3 length is 17 residues. Germline loops: CDR1 SGHKS, CDR2 YYEKEE (reference sequence). The CDR3 protein is CASSYEQGSVGANVLTF. The DNA of the CDR3 is TGTGCCAGCAGCTACGAACAGGGATCGGTGGGGGCCAACGTCCTGACTTTC.

The rearrangement links TRBV29-1 to TRBJ2-7; maybe TRBD2 (7 bases). The V end was cut by 6 bases, the J end by 2 bases, with 17 bases between. This CDR3 region has 14 residues. Germline V gives CDR1 SQVTM, CDR2 ANQGSEA. In nucleotides, the CDR3 is TGCAGCGTCGCAGAGGGAGGGGGAGCCTACGAGCAGTACTTC. This gives the protein CSVAEGGGAYEQYF.

The sample holds a few counts of this clonotype. The rearrangement joins TRBV4-2 to TRBJ2-1; 10 bases are a match to TRBD2. The CDR3 runs 21 residues. Germline CDR1 LGHNA, CDR2 YNFKEQ. V trimming: 1 base; J trimming: 4 bases; junction bases outside the gene matches: 19. CDR3 sequence: CASSQGTGSGLAEKIYNEQFF. CDR3 coding DNA: TGTGCCAGCAGCCAAGGGACAGGGAGCGGACTAGCGGAGAAAATTTACAATGAGCAGTTCTTC.

This clonotype was picked up many times. The rearrangement joins TRBV29-1 to TRBJ2-2; weak D call: TRBD1 (5 bases). The CDR3 has 11 residues. The V end lost 7 bases, the J end lost 6 bases, and 9 bases lay between the germline ends. Germline lookup yields CDR1 SQVTM and CDR2 ANQGSEA. For the CDR3, the DNA is TGCAGCGGGCAGGGCGCCGGGGAGCTGTTTTTT. Encoded protein: CSGQGAGELFF.

The sample holds many counts of this clonotype. The chain links TRBV20-1 to TRBJ2-2; D might be TRBD2 (6 bases). Germline-derived CDR1 and CDR2 are DFQATT and SNEGSKA (reference sequence). Between the trimmed V and J ends, which lost 0 bases and 0 bases, there was a span of 11 bases. The CDR3 length is 16 residues. This chain's CDR3 is CSARDPGGTNTGELFF. The CDR3 DNA reads TGCAGTGCTAGAGACCCTGGCGGGACGAACACCGGGGAGCTGTTTTTT.

This chain connects TRBV4-2 to TRBJ2-3; D is ambiguous. Germline CDR1 reads LGHNA; CDR2 reads YNFKEQ. CDR3 size: 17 residues. Trimming stripped 4 bases from V and 8 bases from J, with 25 bases between. This CDR3 is CASSPGRARFGKVTQYF. The CDR3 DNA sequence: TGTGCCAGCAGCCCCGGTCGGGCCAGGTTCGGCAAAGTTACGCAGTATTTT.

This clonotype was seen ten or more times. V gene TRBV20-1 combines with J gene TRBJ1-5, with 7 nucleotides matching TRBD1. CDR3 length: 15 residues. V lost 3 bases, J lost 4 bases, and 9 bases stayed unmatched. The germline V gene has CDR1 DFQATT and CDR2 SNEGSKA (reference sequence). The CDR3 sequence: CSASGTQGGNQPQHF. CDR3 in DNA: TGCAGTGCTAGCGGTACCCAGGGGGGGAATCAGCCCCAGCATTTT.